Each of the 15 T cell receptor beta chains below was sequenced from the same sample in a study of OX40 agonist ivuxolimab in advanced cancers. TCRdb's table, derived via immunoSEQ multiplex PCR, lists solely in-frame clones and lacks some. The repertoire holds approximately 24,000 clones, with about four fifths as singletons. The source was CD4+ or CD8+ T cells sorted from blood, collected in a trial of the OX40 agonist ivuxolimab. All receptors derive from an adult with an advanced solid tumor such as melanoma, head and neck, liver or kidney cancer.

The V gene is TRBV19, the J gene TRBJ2-7; 9 bases are a match to TRBD1. CDR1 and CDR2 from the germline V gene are LNHDA and SQIVND (reference sequence). This CDR3 comprises 14 residues. The V and J ends lost 7 bases and 5 bases, in that order; junction bases with no gene match: 9. As DNA, the CDR3 is TGTGCCAGTAATCAACCGGGACAGGGAAACGAGCAGTACTTC. Its protein is CASNQPGQGNEQYF.

The chain carries TRBV5-1 and TRBJ2-2; the D gene is possibly TRBD2 (5 bases). Germline V gives CDR1 SGHRS, CDR2 YFSETQ. V lost 5 bases and J 4 bases, leaving 6 bases between the germline ends. This CDR3 is 12 amino acids long. CDR3 residues: CASRAGTGELFF. The DNA for the CDR3 is TGCGCCAGCAGGGCGGGCACCGGGGAGCTGTTTTTT.

The rearrangement uses TRBV29-1 and TRBJ2-4, with 9 bases that match TRBD2. J was trimmed by 4 bases and V by 8 bases; bases with no gene match: 6. CDR3 length: 13 residues. Germline V gene lookup returns CDR1 SQVTM and CDR2 ANQGSEA. The CDR3 spells CSPWTSVKNIQYF. Here the CDR3 DNA reads TGCAGCCCATGGACTAGCGTGAAAAACATTCAGTACTTC. Combining the CDR3 with reference TRBV29-1 and TRBJ2-4 gives the whole variable domain SAVISQKPSRDICQRGTSLTIQCQVDSQVTMMFWYRQQPGQSLTLIATANQGSEATYESGFVIDKFPISRPNLTFSTLTVSNMSPEDSSIYLCSPWTSVKNIQYFGAGTRLSVL.

The chain employs TRBV27 and TRBJ1-2; no reliable D call. Trimming stripped 0 bases from V and 4 bases from J, with 12 bases between. CDR1 and CDR2 from the germline V gene are MNHEY and SMNVEV (reference sequence). The CDR3 covers 15 residues. CDR3 residues: CASSLSRGLGYGYTF. Written as DNA, the CDR3 is TGTGCCAGCAGTTTATCCCGGGGATTGGGCTATGGCTACACCTTC.

The V and J genes are TRBV19 and TRBJ1-2, with 8 bases lining up with TRBD1. Trimming cost V 4 bases and J 8 bases; bases outside gene matches: 6. The CDR3 totals 13 residues. CDR1 and CDR2 from the germline V gene are LNHDA and SQIVND (reference sequence). The CDR3 DNA is TGTGCCAGTAGTACTTTACAGGGGGACGGCTACACCTTC. Its protein is CASSTLQGDGYTF.

This clone appeared a few times. The chain recombines TRBV30 with TRBJ1-4; 9 bases agree with TRBD1. Germline-derived CDR1 and CDR2 are GTSNPN and SVGIG (reference sequence). J lost 8 bases, V lost 0 bases, and 16 bases had no gene match. This CDR3 has 18 residues. Here the CDR3 reads CAWSVWPHSGTGSEKLFF. The CDR3 region has the DNA TGTGCCTGGAGTGTATGGCCCCACTCCGGGACAGGGAGCGAAAAACTGTTTTTT. The whole variable domain, filled in from reference TRBV30 and TRBJ1-4, reads SQTIHQWPATLVQPVGSPLSLECTVEGTSNPNLYWYRQAAGRGLQLLFYSVGIGQISSEVPQNLSASRPQDRQFILSSKKLLLSDSGFYLCAWSVWPHSGTGSEKLFFGSGTQLSVL.

The chain links TRBV7-2 to TRBJ2-7; 8 nucleotides match TRBD1. V was clipped by 4 bases and J by 2 bases; unmatched bases: 10. Germline CDR1 SGHTA, CDR2 FQGNSA. The CDR3 extends over 16 amino acids. In nucleotides, the CDR3 is TGTGCCAGCAGCTATAGCGTCCAGGGGGCCACCTACGAGCAGTACTTC. Translated: CASSYSVQGATYEQYF.

J is TRBJ1-2 and V is TRBV28; D is possibly TRBD1 (5 bases). Looked up from germline, CDR1 is MDHEN and CDR2 is SYDVKM. There are 13 residues in the CDR3. V shed 4 bases and J shed 7 bases, with 13 bases lying between them. The CDR3 here is CASSWAGSGGYTF. The CDR3 bases are TGTGCCAGCAGTTGGGCAGGGTCGGGTGGCTACACCTTC.

This clone came up once. The rearrangement uses TRBV30 and TRBJ2-7, with 8 bases aligning to TRBD2. The CDR3 is 15 amino acids. The V gene's germline CDR1 is GTSNPN and CDR2 SVGIG (reference sequence). V shed 0 bases and J 3 bases; nucleotides not matched to a gene: 7. Written as DNA, the CDR3 is TGTGCCTGGAGTGTGGGTAGCGGGATCTACTACGAGCAGTACTTC. It yields the protein CAWSVGSGIYYEQYF. Based on the CDR3 plus reference TRBV30 and TRBJ2-7, the full variable domain is SQTIHQWPATLVQPVGSPLSLECTVEGTSNPNLYWYRQAAGRGLQLLFYSVGIGQISSEVPQNLSASRPQDRQFILSSKKLLLSDSGFYLCAWSVGSGIYYEQYFGPGTRLTVT.

The J gene is TRBJ2-3, the V gene TRBV21-1. TRBV21-1 corresponds to a pseudogene. CDR3 size: 14 residues. The CDR3 reads CASSLPKDTDTQYF. The CDR3 DNA reads as TGTGCCAGCTCCCTTCCAAAGGACACAGATACGCAGTATTTT.

V usage is TRBV11-2 and J usage is TRBJ2-3, with unresolved D. Between the trimmed V and J ends, which lost 3 bases and 4 bases, there was a span of 11 bases. CDR1 and CDR2 from the germline V gene are SGHAT and FQNNGV. The CDR3 is 14 amino acids. CDR3 sequence (DNA): TGTGCCAGCAGCTTGGGCAGAGTGCCAGATACGCAGTATTTT. Residues: CASSLGRVPDTQYF.

This clone is a singleton in its sample. The genes are TRBV5-6 and TRBJ2-7, with 10 bases fitting TRBD1. V shed 3 bases, J shed 13 bases, and the junction held 4 bases outside the gene matches. In germline, CDR1 is SGHDT, CDR2 YYEEEE. The CDR3 runs to 11 residues. The CDR3 is CASSWDRGLYF. CDR3 DNA: TGTGCCAGCAGCTGGGACAGGGGACTCTACTTC.

This clone was counted only a few times. The rearrangement links TRBV19 to TRBJ1-5; D is uncertain. Trimming took 5 bases from V and 7 from J, leaving 18 bases between them. The CDR3 extends over 15 amino acids. Per germline, CDR1 LNHDA and CDR2 SQIVND (reference sequence). CDR3 DNA sequence: TGTGCCAGTAGTGTAGTGCTTCAGGCTCCCCAGCCCCAGCATTTT. This encodes CASSVVLQAPQPQHF.

In its sample, this clone was seen a few times. At one boundary the junction diverges from the germline segment, which might be a read error. V usage is TRBV28 and J usage is TRBJ1-5, with 8 bases matching TRBD1. This CDR3 contains 18 residues. Per germline, CDR1 MDHEN and CDR2 SYDVKM. The CDR3, as DNA: TGTGCCAGCAGTAAGGTCCCGGGACAGGCCCTATCCAATCATCCCCAGCATTTT. Its protein product is CASSKVPGQALSNHPQHF.

The V gene is TRBV5-1, the J gene TRBJ2-3; TRBD1 matches at 8 bases. J was trimmed by 1 base and V by 2 bases; bases with no gene match: 3. This CDR3 has 15 residues. Germline loops: CDR1 SGHRS, CDR2 YFSETQ. The CDR3 DNA reads TGCGCCAGCAGCTTTTCGGGACAGGGCACAGATACGCAGTATTTT. Translated, it gives CASSFSGQGTDTQYF.